This T cell receptor (beta chain) came from a study of response to subunit inactivated influenza vaccine. Study-wide findings and caveats: That few new T cells are recruited by each seasonal influenza vaccination was the authors' suggestion.

The CDR3 is 12 amino acids. The germline V and J ends were trimmed by 3 bases and 6 bases, with 8 bases remaining between them. Per the germline V gene, CDR1 is LGHDT and CDR2 is YNNKEL (reference sequence). Regarding this clonotype: Its antigen is not known.

Each CDR3 protein gets one entry after TCRdb re-called the RT-PCR reads with MiXCR. The sample contains 600,000 to 850,000 distinct CDR3 sequences, 14% of which appear only once. Sequencing was performed on PBMCs from blood, taken about 14 days before vaccination. The clonotype originates from a man aged 50 to 59 who received an inactivated influenza vaccine. The rearrangement joins TRBV3-1 to TRBJ1-1; no clear D gene. The CDR3 DNA follows: TGTGCCAGCAGCCAGTTCGGGGCTGAAGCTTTCTTT. As protein: CASSQFGAEAFF. Full variable domain (missing parts from reference TRBV3-1 and TRBJ1-1): DTAVSQTPKYLVTQMGNDKSIKCEQNLGHDTMYWYKQDSKKFLKIMFSYNNKELIINETVPNRFSPKSPDKAHLNLHINSLELGDSAVYFCASSQFGAEAFFGQGTRLTVV.